The entry below describes one T cell receptor (beta chain). The assay was immunoSEQ multiplex PCR, and TCRdb's table has in-frame clones only and misses some. Here the sample spans under 200,000 clones, over 75% being singletons. These data come from a study of blood T cell repertoires in COVID-19. Unmatched junction bases numbered 7, after V lost 6 bases and J lost 5 bases. Per germline, CDR1 LNHDA and CDR2 SQIVND (reference sequence). This CDR3 region has 14 residues. Sequencing was performed on peripheral blood. The receptor's source is a man between 45 and 60 years old with acute or convalescent COVID-19. This chain joins TRBV19 and TRBJ2-3; 8 bases line up with TRBD2. CDR3 protein: CASSRGGRGDTQYF. CDR3 nucleotide sequence: TGTGCCAGTAGCCGGGGGGGCCGGGGAGATACGCAGTATTTT.